Sample share makes the clone carrying this TCR beta chain large. Its antigen is unidentified. This entry belongs to a study of T cell repertoires in ileal Crohn's disease. Whole-study results and caveats: Clonality above 26.8% at surgery always came with endoscopic recurrence.

TCRdb's table, derived via immunoSEQ multiplex PCR, lists solely in-frame clones and lacks some. This table has 2,000 to 3,000 clones, 60% to 85% appearing once. The clonotype comes from an adult with Crohn's disease. The sequenced material came from ileal tissue.

This chain's CDR3 is CASNGGLSYTF. CDR3 coding DNA: TGTGCCAGCAACGGAGGCCTAAGCTACACCTTC. The rearrangement joins TRBV2 to TRBJ1-2, with unresolved D. This CDR3 has 11 amino acids. Germline V gene data show CDR1 as SNHLY and CDR2 as FYNNEI. Trimming left V 7 bases short and J 9 bases short, with 12 bases between.